Described below is a single TCR beta chain sequence and its context. The antigen is undetermined. The data stem from a study of OX40 agonist ivuxolimab in advanced cancers. Study-wide findings and caveats: At doses 0.1 to 3.0 mg/kg, CD4+ and CD8+ clones expanded. Nonresponders, in some cases, also had low normalized T-cell clonal expansion.

The investigators sampled blood at baseline, at cycle 4 day 1, and at cycle 7 day 1. Germline V gene lookup returns CDR1 KGHSY and CDR2 FQNENV. The CDR3 contains 14 residues. V lost 2 bases, J lost 1 base, and 6 bases lay in between. Clones were read by immunoSEQ multiplex PCR, and TCRdb kept only the in-frame ones, dropping some. In the table there are tens of thousands of clones, 80% to 90% of which are singletons. Sequenced material: CD4+ or CD8+ T cells sorted from blood, taken in a trial of the OX40 agonist ivuxolimab. This clonotype originated in an adult with an advanced solid tumor such as melanoma, head and neck, liver or kidney cancer. J is TRBJ1-5 and V is TRBV16; tentatively, D is TRBD1 (5 bases). In DNA form, the CDR3 reads TGTGCCAGCAGCCAAGGGACGAGCAATCAGCCCCAGCATTTT. Protein: CASSQGTSNQPQHF.